What follows are 14 T cell receptor beta chains derived from one specimen sequenced in a study of cytomegalovirus exposure and HLA in healthy donors. PCR involved 60 Vbeta and 13 Jbeta primers. The protocol was immunoSEQ multiplex PCR, while the TCRdb copy is restricted to in-frame clones and leaves out a portion. This table has 90,000 to 95,000 clones, about 80% appearing once. Sequences were obtained from PBMCs. All receptors come from a man younger than 40 in good health and CMV-seronegative.

This clone has just a few counts. The V call is TRBV10-3, the J call TRBJ1-2; D remains unclear. The CDR3 loop spans 15 amino acids. The ends were cut back, 7 bases at V and 7 bases at J, with 22 bases in the middle. Germline V gene lookup returns CDR1 ENHRY and CDR2 SYGVKD. CDR3 in DNA: TGTGCCATCAATCCCCCTTGGCGGTTAGTCCGTGGCTACACCTTC. Translated, it gives CAINPPWRLVRGYTF.

DNA of the CDR3: TGTGCCAGCAGCTTATCCTATGGGGCCAACGTCCTGACTTTC. Its translation is CASSLSYGANVLTF. The chain employs TRBV11-2 and TRBJ2-6; D call uncertain. Germline values: CDR1 SGHAT, CDR2 FQNNGV. The CDR3 totals 14 residues. Between the trimmed V and J ends, which lost 2 bases and 3 bases, there was a span of 5 bases.

The chain couples TRBV5-1 to TRBJ2-3; 7 bases agree with TRBD1. The germline V gene has CDR1 SGHRS and CDR2 YFSETQ. This CDR3 has 15 amino acids. J was trimmed by 2 bases and V by 4 bases; bases with no gene match: 7. The CDR3 region has the DNA TGCGCCAGCAGCACGGGGACAGCCCTCACAGATACGCAGTATTTT. Protein sequence: CASSTGTALTDTQYF. Looking up the rest from reference TRBV5-1 and TRBJ2-3 gives the full variable domain: KAGVTQTPRYLIKTRGQQVTLSCSPISGHRSVSWYQQTPGQGLQFLFEYFSETQRNKGNFPGRFSGRQFSNSRSEMNVSTLELGDSALYLCASSTGTALTDTQYFGPGTRLTVL.

This chain links TRBV6-4 with TRBJ2-1, with a tentative D call TRBD2 (5 bases). The CDR3 has 15 residues. V lost 4 bases and J 6 bases, leaving 16 bases between the germline ends. The germline gives CDR1 MRHNA, CDR2 SNTAGT. The CDR3 bases are TGTGCCAGCAGTGTCCGCCTAGGTCGGGGCAATGAGCAGTTCTTC. Its translation: CASSVRLGRGNEQFF.

This clone has only one observation. This chain joins TRBV19 and TRBJ1-5; no reliable D call. From germline, CDR1 is LNHDA and CDR2 SQIVND (reference sequence). The CDR3 runs 15 residues. V lost 8 bases and J 5 bases, leaving 19 bases between the germline ends. The CDR3 sequence is CASDRHMTPDQPQHF. As DNA, the CDR3 is TGTGCCAGTGACCGCCATATGACACCTGATCAGCCCCAGCATTTT. Combining the CDR3 with reference TRBV19 and TRBJ1-5 gives the whole variable domain DGGITQSPKYLFRKEGQNVTLSCEQNLNHDAMYWYRQDPGQGLRLIYYSQIVNDFQKGDIAEGYSVSREKKESFPLTVTSAQKNPTAFYLCASDRHMTPDQPQHFGDGTRLSIL.

The chain has TRBV10-3 and TRBJ2-1; D is undetermined. Trimming cost V 4 bases and J 7 bases, with 11 bases left between them. This CDR3 has 13 amino acids. The V gene's germline CDR1 is ENHRY and CDR2 SYGVKD. The CDR3 nucleotides are TGTGCCATCAGTGGCCACCCACTTAATGAGCAGTTCTTC. Protein product: CAISGHPLNEQFF.

The rearrangement links TRBV10-2 to TRBJ2-7, with 9 bases fitting TRBD2. Trimming removed 7 bases from V and 3 bases from J; junction bases left unmatched: 10. This CDR3 spans 15 amino acids. Germline V gene data show CDR1 as WSHSY and CDR2 as SAAADI. The CDR3 loop reads CASTVGLAGYYEQYV. In DNA form, the CDR3 reads TGCGCCAGCACCGTGGGGCTAGCGGGATACTACGAGCAGTACGTC.

The chain recombines TRBV15 with TRBJ2-5; D gene unclear. V gave up 0 bases and J gave up 4 bases, with 3 bases separating them. CDR3 length equals 12 residues. CDR1 is LNHNV and CDR2 is YYDKDF in the germline V gene (reference sequence). The CDR3 DNA sequence: TGTGCCACCAGCAGAGATCGAGAGACCCAGTACTTC. This sequence encodes CATSRDRETQYF.

J is TRBJ1-1 and V is TRBV9; TRBD1 might be the D (6 bases). This CDR3 is 20 amino acids long. Germline CDR1 and CDR2: SGDLS and YYNGEE. The V end was cut by 0 bases, the J end by 0 bases, with 24 bases between. CDR3 sequence: CASSVAPPGGREVMNTEAFF. CDR3 nucleotides: TGTGCCAGCAGCGTAGCACCCCCCGGGGGGCGCGAGGTTATGAACACTGAAGCTTTCTTT.

The chain combines TRBV10-3 with TRBJ2-5; D is uncertain. Per the germline V gene, CDR1 is ENHRY and CDR2 is SYGVKD. V lost 6 bases and J 5 bases, leaving 13 bases between the germline ends. The CDR3 contains 13 residues. The CDR3 DNA is TGTGCCATCAGCGAAAGAGTTTTGGAGACCCAGTACTTC. As protein: CAISERVLETQYF.

The chain couples TRBV5-6 to TRBJ2-5, with D tentatively TRBD2 (7 bases). The DNA matches TRBJ2-7 better at its end, which makes the J call doubtful. The CDR3 consists of 16 residues. The germline CDR1 and CDR2 sequences are SGHDT and YYEEEE. The CDR3 nucleotides are TGTGCCAGCAGTCTGGGGGGGTACAGGGCCTCCTACGAGCAGTACTTC. Its translation: CASSLGGYRASYEQYF.

CDR3 amino acids: CASSYPLQGRNYGYTF. In nucleotides, the CDR3 is TGTGCCAGCAGCTACCCCTTGCAGGGGCGGAACTATGGCTACACCTTC. The V and J genes are TRBV9 and TRBJ1-2; a possible D gene is TRBD1 (6 bases). The germline V gene has CDR1 SGDLS and CDR2 YYNGEE. V lost 4 bases and J 2 bases, leaving 18 bases between the germline ends. This CDR3 is 16 amino acids long.

V usage is TRBV6-1 and J usage is TRBJ1-1; D gene unclear. The germline CDR1 and CDR2 sequences are MNHNS and SASEGT. The V end lost 1 base, the J end lost 1 base, and 10 bases lay between the germline ends. CDR3 length: 15 residues. CDR3 DNA sequence: TGTGCCAGCAGTGAAGGCCGGAGACGGAACACTGAAGCTTTCTTT. It codes for CASSEGRRRNTEAFF.

The chain combines TRBV13 with TRBJ2-3; 13 bases fit TRBD2. Germline V lookup: CDR1 PRHDT, CDR2 FYEKMQ (reference sequence). The trim removed 4 bases at V and 3 bases at J, leaving 7 bases unmatched. The CDR3 contains 17 residues. CDR3 in amino acids: CASSSPPTSGGTDTQYF. CDR3 DNA: TGTGCCAGCAGCTCGCCCCCGACTAGCGGGGGGACAGATACGCAGTATTTT.